A selection of T cell receptor beta chains follows, all from one sample in a study of CD8 T cells in Susac syndrome. TCRdb independently ran MiXCR on the immunoSEQ multiplex PCR reads; one entry per CDR3 protein. The data contain 100,000 to 150,000 distinct CDR3 sequences, 90% to 95% of them singletons. The sequenced sample consisted of CD4+ T cells from PBMCs. Source of these receptors: a human donor in good health. CDR3s leave out the opening cysteine and the closing phenylalanine or tryptophan.

cdr3_aa	v_call	j_call
SAAGRSSYNEQF	TRBV20-1	TRBJ2-1
ASSLLGDSSYEQY	TRBV5-1	TRBJ2-7
SAREGSRVRYEQY	TRBV20-1	TRBJ2-7
ASSPGTGRYEQY	TRBV12-3/TRBV12-4	TRBJ2-7
ASSLGSGSYNEQF	TRBV18	TRBJ2-1
ASRLTLAVTDTQY	TRBV5-4	TRBJ2-3
ASSGTNNEQF	TRBV18	TRBJ2-1
ASNPQPRVDTGELF	TRBV19	TRBJ2-2
ASNPGRGSYNEQF	TRBV12-3/TRBV12-4	TRBJ2-1
ASSSGQLIPNEKLF	TRBV7-9	TRBJ1-4
ASSPPGLAETQY	TRBV18	TRBJ2-5
ASESSGANVLT	TRBV19	TRBJ2-6
ASSLDRRGLTEQF	TRBV11-2	TRBJ2-1
ASSQGQAKRETQY	TRBV4-1	TRBJ2-5
ASSPADRGFYGYT	TRBV5-1	TRBJ1-2
ASRGVTSGAGNEQY	TRBV3-1	TRBJ2-7
ASSLNAGQRNEQY	TRBV5-1	TRBJ2-7